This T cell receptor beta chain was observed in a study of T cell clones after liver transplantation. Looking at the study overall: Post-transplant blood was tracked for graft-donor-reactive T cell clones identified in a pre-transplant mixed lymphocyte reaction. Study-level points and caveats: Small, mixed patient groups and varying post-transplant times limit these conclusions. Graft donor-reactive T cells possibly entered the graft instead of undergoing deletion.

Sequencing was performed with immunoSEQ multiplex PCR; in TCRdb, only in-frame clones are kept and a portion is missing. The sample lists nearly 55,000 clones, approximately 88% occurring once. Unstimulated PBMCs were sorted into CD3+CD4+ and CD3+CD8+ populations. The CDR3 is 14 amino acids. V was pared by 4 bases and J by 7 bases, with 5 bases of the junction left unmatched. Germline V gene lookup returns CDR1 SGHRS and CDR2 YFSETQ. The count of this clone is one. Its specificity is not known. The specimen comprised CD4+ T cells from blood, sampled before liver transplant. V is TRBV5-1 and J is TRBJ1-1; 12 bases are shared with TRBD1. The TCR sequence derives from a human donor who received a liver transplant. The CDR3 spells CASSPGTGGSEAFF. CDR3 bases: TGCGCCAGCAGCCCTGGGACAGGGGGCAGTGAAGCTTTCTTT.